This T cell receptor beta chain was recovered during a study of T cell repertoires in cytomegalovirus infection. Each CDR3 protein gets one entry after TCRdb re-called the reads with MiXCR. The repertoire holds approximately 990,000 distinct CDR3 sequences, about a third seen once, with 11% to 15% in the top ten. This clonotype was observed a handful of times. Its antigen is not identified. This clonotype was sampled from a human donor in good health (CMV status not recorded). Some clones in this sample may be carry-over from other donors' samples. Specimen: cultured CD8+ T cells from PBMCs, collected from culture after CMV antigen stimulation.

The CDR3, as DNA: TGTGCCAGCAGCTTAGATGAGGGTCCCAATGAGCAGTTCTTC. Its protein product is CASSLDEGPNEQFF. V gene TRBV7-6 combines with J gene TRBJ2-1; D might be TRBD2 (5 bases). The germline V and J ends were trimmed by 1 base and 6 bases, with 10 bases remaining between them. Per the germline V gene, CDR1 is SGHVS and CDR2 is FNYEAQ. CDR3 size: 14 residues.